This TCR beta chain was sequenced in a study of T cells in Graves' hyperthyroidism and ophthalmopathy. Points from the study as a whole: Blood also carried most thyroid clonotypes expanded above 0.001.

Points on this clonotype: The antigen is not known.

Amplification targeted TCR beta CDR3 regions from RNA transcripts. A set of HTBI primers served as the primers for a first-round RT-PCR of the TCR CDR3. TCRdb redid the calling of the multiplex PCR reads with MiXCR, one entry per CDR3 protein. Of 500,000 to 600,000 distinct CDR3 sequences listed, 46% are singletons. Exclusions: uncontrolled infection, other autoimmune disease, pregnancy, lactation. With V trimmed by 7 bases and J by 5 bases, 16 bases remained unmatched. The germline CDR1 and CDR2 sequences are ENHRY and SYGVKD. This CDR3 spans 16 amino acids. This chain links TRBV10-3 with TRBJ2-7; 8 nucleotides match TRBD1. This receptor was taken from an adult woman with Graves' disease, either hyperthyroidism or ophthalmopathy (not recorded which). The specimen was peripheral blood or thyroid tissue (not recorded which). CDR3 amino acids: CAITAQGGGQGNEQYF. CDR3 nucleotides: TGTGCCATCACCGCGCAGGGGGGAGGACAGGGTAACGAGCAGTACTTC.